This TCR beta chain derives from a study of T cell clonotyping in hematopoietic cell transplantation. Study-wide points: Without cell sorting, CD4 versus CD8 contributions remain unresolved. At the given depth, recipient repertoires were over 97% de novo clonotypes. Pathologically expanded recipient clonotypes increased progressively from day 30 to day 180 as diversity fell.

Comments on this clone: Its antigen is unidentified.

Trimming took 4 bases from V and 5 from J, leaving 7 bases between them. The CDR3 has 12 residues. Looked up from germline, CDR1 is SGHDT and CDR2 is YYEEEE. TCRdb keeps only in-frame clones here, not all; method: immunoSEQ multiplex PCR. This table holds roughly 16,000 clones, around 90% found once. V is TRBV5-6 and J is TRBJ2-1, with no clear D. The sequence derives from a man in his forties in good health. Some clones in this sample may be carry-over from other donors' samples. The sequencing sample was made of peripheral blood mononuclear cells. CDR3 protein: CASSPANNEQFF. The DNA for the CDR3 is TGTGCCAGCAGCCCGGCGAACAATGAGCAGTTCTTC.